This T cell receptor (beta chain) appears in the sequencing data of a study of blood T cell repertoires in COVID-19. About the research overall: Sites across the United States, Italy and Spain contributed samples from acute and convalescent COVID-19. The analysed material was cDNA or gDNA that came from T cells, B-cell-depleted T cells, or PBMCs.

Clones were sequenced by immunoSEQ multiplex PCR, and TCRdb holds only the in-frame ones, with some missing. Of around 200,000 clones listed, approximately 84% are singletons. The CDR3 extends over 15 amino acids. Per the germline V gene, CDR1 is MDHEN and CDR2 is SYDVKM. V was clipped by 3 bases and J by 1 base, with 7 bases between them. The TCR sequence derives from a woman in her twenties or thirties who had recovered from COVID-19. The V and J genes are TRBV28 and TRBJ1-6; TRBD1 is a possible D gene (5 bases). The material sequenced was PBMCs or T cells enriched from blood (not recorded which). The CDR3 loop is CASSFGGSYNSPLHF. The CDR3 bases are TGTGCCAGCAGTTTCGGGGGTTCCTATAATTCACCCCTCCACTTT.